The next 3 T cell receptor beta chains were all read from a single sample in a study of T cell responses to AZD1222 COVID-19 vaccine. Assay: immunoSEQ multiplex PCR; the TCRdb copy retains only in-frame clones and omits some. The table records roughly 80,000 clones, around 88% of them present only once. Sequences were derived from peripheral blood, sampled 28 days after the second AZD1222 dose. All receptors come from an adult who received the AZD1222 COVID-19 vaccine.

The chain carries TRBV9 and TRBJ2-7; 7 bases line up with TRBD1. Unmatched junction bases numbered 13, after V lost 4 bases and J lost 3 bases. Germline lookup yields CDR1 SGDLS and CDR2 YYNGEE. The CDR3 runs 16 residues. The DNA for the CDR3 is TGTGCCAGCAGCATAAGGGGACAGAGCTACCTCTACGAGCAGTACTTC. Translated: CASSIRGQSYLYEQYF.

The genes are TRBV20-1 and TRBJ1-3; a possible D gene is TRBD1 (5 bases). This CDR3 spans 15 amino acids. Germline V gives CDR1 DFQATT, CDR2 SNEGSKA (reference sequence). V was shortened by 3 bases and J by 2 bases, with 14 bases between the two germline ends. CDR3 DNA: TGCAGTGCTAGTCCCCAGGGTAGGGCTGGAAACACCATATATTTT. Protein sequence: CSASPQGRAGNTIYF.

This sequence joins TRBV9 and TRBJ2-5, with 11 bases lining up with TRBD2. There are 16 residues in the CDR3. The V segment lost 5 bases and the J segment 0 bases; nucleotides outside the gene matches: 6. Germline V gene lookup returns CDR1 SGDLS and CDR2 YYNGEE. In nucleotides, the CDR3 is TGTGCCAGCAGTGGAGGACTAGCGGGTTACCAAGAGACCCAGTACTTC. It codes for CASSGGLAGYQETQYF.